These 10 T cell receptor beta chains were sequenced from one sample in a study of kidney transplant recipient with SARS-CoV-2 infection. TCRdb redid the calling of the reads with MiXCR, one entry per CDR3 protein. The top ten clones hold around 7.8% of a sample with about 250,000 distinct CDR3 sequences, 25% to 30% of them seen once. The sequencing here drew on a blood sample, taken at baseline and between days 110 and 120 from a kidney transplant recipient. The receptors come from a male patient aged 30 to 39 who had COVID-19 and was a kidney transplant recipient. A share of the T cells may be of graft donor origin.

Details on this clonotype: A read error may account for a junction end that differs from germline. The rearrangement links TRBV10-3 to TRBJ1-4; D is possibly TRBD1 (6 bases). Germline V gives CDR1 ENHRY, CDR2 SYGVKD. This CDR3 spans 13 amino acids. The CDR3 sequence: CASTGHLDEKLFF. The CDR3 region has the DNA TGCGCCAGTACGGGACATTTAGATGAAAAACTGTTTTTT.

In its sample, this clonotype was seen many times. This chain joins TRBV11-1 and TRBJ1-2; D call uncertain. This CDR3 has 17 amino acids. The germline V gene has CDR1 SGHAT and CDR2 FQDESV (reference sequence). V gave up 5 bases and J gave up 4 bases, with 23 bases separating them. CDR3 sequence (DNA): TGTGCCAGCAGCAAGAACAATAAGGCTGGAAAGACCTATGGCTACACCTTC. Protein sequence: CASSKNNKAGKTYGYTF. Using reference TRBV11-1 and TRBJ1-2 for the parts outside the CDR3, the full variable domain is EAEVAQSPRYKITEKSQAVAFWCDPISGHATLYWYRQILGQGPELLVQFQDESVVDDSQLPKDRFSAERLKGVDSTLKIQPAELGDSAMYLCASSKNNKAGKTYGYTFGSGTRLTVV.

Of note for this clonotype: A single base separates this from a much larger clone, so it may be a read error. The chain has TRBV9 and TRBJ1-1; D is perhaps TRBD1 (6 bases). The germline CDR1 and CDR2 sequences are SGDLS and YYNGEE. The CDR3 runs to 15 residues. The CDR3 DNA reads TGTACCAGCAGCGTTTTGGGACAACCGAACACTGAAGCTTTCTTT. Its translation is CTSSVLGQPNTEAFF.

There are many counts of this clonotype. The rearrangement links TRBV6-1 to TRBJ1-4; no firm D call. CDR1 is MNHNS, CDR2 SASEGT, per germline. Trimming removed 0 bases at V and 3 bases at J, with 11 bases between. CDR3 size: 16 residues. CDR3 DNA sequence: TGTGCCAGCAGTGAAGCGTGGTATACTTCTAATGAAAAACTGTTTTTT. It translates to CASSEAWYTSNEKLFF.

This clonotype was seen ten or more times. This chain links TRBV5-4 with TRBJ1-6, with a tentative D call TRBD1 (5 bases). The CDR3 contains 14 residues. The V and J ends lost 0 bases and 9 bases respectively, with 10 bases between them. Germline assignment: CDR1 SGHNT and CDR2 YYREEE (reference sequence). The CDR3 is CASSLVQEGSPLHF. CDR3 sequence (DNA): TGTGCCAGCAGCTTGGTACAGGAAGGTTCACCCCTCCACTTT. Filled out from reference TRBV5-4 and TRBJ1-6, the complete variable domain reads ETGVTQSPTHLIKTRGQQVTLRCSSQSGHNTVSWYQQALGQGPQFIFQYYREEENGRGNFPPRFSGLQFPNYSSELNVNALELDDSALYLCASSLVQEGSPLHFGNGTRLTVT.

Of note for this clonotype: A much larger clone is a single base away; this may be a read error. CDR3 DNA: TGTGCCAGCAGCGTAGCAGGGGGAGCCGCCTGCAATGAGCAGTTCTTC. Protein sequence: CASSVAGGAACNEQFF. The chain couples TRBV9 to TRBJ2-1, with 7 bases matching TRBD1. CDR1 and CDR2 (germline): SGDLS, YYNGEE. The CDR3 covers 16 residues. V lost 0 bases to trimming and J lost 6 bases; unmatched junction nucleotides: 9.

With respect to this clonotype: A much bigger clone sits one base away, suggesting this may be a read error. The genes are TRBV3-1 and TRBJ2-7; D gene uncertain. The DNA end is more similar to TRBJ2-5, so the J call may be wrong. CDR3 length equals 17 residues. Germline V lookup: CDR1 LGHDT, CDR2 YNNKEL (reference sequence). This chain's CDR3 is CANSELPPISFSETQYF. CDR3 nucleotides: TGTGCCAACAGCGAGCTACCTCCCATTTCTTTCTCTGAGACCCAGTACTTC.

Many counts were recorded for this clonotype. No DNA is shown, since the ends of the CDR3 on it are uncertain; the CDR3 is the one TCRdb lists. The V call is TRBV7-5, the J call TRBJ1-2. TRBV7-5 has pseudogene status. Both ends counted, the CDR3 spans 19 residues. The CDR3 spells CISVPEWSREVGKTYGYTF.

The table lists this clonotype with many counts. The CDR3 nucleotides are TGTGCCATCCGTCCGGTCTATAATTCACCCCTCCACTTT. This translates into CAIRPVYNSPLHF. V gene TRBV10-3 combines with J gene TRBJ1-6; unclear D gene. Germline V gene lookup returns CDR1 ENHRY and CDR2 SYGVKD. V was trimmed by 8 bases and J by 3 bases, leaving 8 bases between them. This CDR3 comprises 13 residues.

This clonotype has ten or more counts. V gene TRBV11-3 combines with J gene TRBJ1-2; D is ambiguous. Trimming cost V 5 bases and J 4 bases, with 23 bases left between them. Germline-derived CDR1 and CDR2 are SGHNT and YENEEA. The CDR3 loop spans 17 amino acids. The CDR3 coding sequence is TGTGCCAGCAGCAGAAATGACGATCTCGGAAAGACCTATGGCTACACCTTC. Protein: CASSRNDDLGKTYGYTF.